A single sample is the source of the 5 T cell receptor beta chains below, sequenced in a study of cytomegalovirus exposure and HLA in healthy donors. PCR primers comprised 60 Vbeta and 13 Jbeta primers. Sequenced by immunoSEQ multiplex PCR; TCRdb stores in-frame clones only, minus some. Here the sample spans about 95,000 clones, around 80% being singletons. Sequenced sample: PBMCs. Receptor source: a man aged 30 to 45 in good health and CMV-seropositive.

CDR3 DNA sequence: TGTGCCAGTTCCTCCCTTAGCGGGACAGGGTGGGATGGCTACACCTTC. Protein sequence: CASSSLSGTGWDGYTF. The chain is built from TRBV19 and TRBJ1-2; 9 bases are a match to TRBD1. The CDR3 is 16 residues long. Germline loops: CDR1 LNHDA, CDR2 SQIVND (reference sequence). Trimming cost V 8 bases and J 6 bases; bases outside gene matches: 16.

The CDR3 spells CATRAGGNTGELFF. CDR3 sequence (DNA): TGTGCCACCCGGGCGGGGGGGAACACCGGGGAGCTGTTTTTT. The chain carries TRBV6-5 and TRBJ2-2, with 8 bases aligning to TRBD2. CDR1 is MNHEY and CDR2 is SVGAGI in the germline V gene. This CDR3 spans 14 amino acids. Trimming removed 10 bases from V and 1 base from J; junction bases left unmatched: 5.

The table lists this clone with a few counts. The V and J genes are TRBV7-9 and TRBJ1-2, with 10 bases lining up with TRBD1. J lost 6 bases, V lost 2 bases, and 9 bases had no gene match. Germline V gives CDR1 SEHNR, CDR2 FQNEAQ (reference sequence). CDR3 length: 16 amino acids. CDR3 loop: CASSLLLGQGINGYTF. The CDR3 DNA is TGTGCCAGCAGCTTACTTTTGGGACAGGGGATAAATGGCTACACCTTC.

V is TRBV19 and J is TRBJ1-2, with 8 nucleotides matching TRBD1. CDR1 and CDR2 from the germline V gene are LNHDA and SQIVND (reference sequence). Losses at the gene ends were 7 bases for V and 4 bases for J; bases not matched to a gene: 5. The CDR3 loop spans 13 amino acids. In DNA, the CDR3 is TGTGCCAGTAAGACAGGGGTTGGCTATGGCTACACCTTC. Its protein is CASKTGVGYGYTF.

The rearrangement joins TRBV11-2 to TRBJ1-3, with D hard to call. From germline, CDR1 is SGHAT and CDR2 FQNNGV. V was trimmed by 1 base and J by 2 bases, leaving 9 bases between them. This CDR3 spans 15 amino acids. CDR3 bases: TGTGCCAGCAGCTTAGGAGTTCAGGCTGGAAACACCATATATTTT. Its protein product is CASSLGVQAGNTIYF.